This entry is about one T cell receptor (beta chain). What it binds is unknown. These data originate in a study of T cells in localized non-small cell lung cancer. V dropped 4 bases and J dropped 6; count of bases not matched to a gene: 11. This CDR3 comprises 16 residues. Germline loops: CDR1 LNHDA, CDR2 SQIVND (reference sequence). Sequencing used immunoSEQ multiplex PCR; TCRdb keeps in-frame clones, though not all of them. The data hold tens of thousands of clones, with roughly 85% observed a single time. Study conclusions and caveats: Heterogeneity within the tumor remains possible, as just one region underwent sequencing. Highest T cell clonality was seen in uninvolved adjacent lung, surpassing that measured in tumor. Appearance in adjacent lung was seen for a median 57 of the top 100 tumor clones.

V usage is TRBV19 and J usage is TRBJ1-5; 8 bases line up with TRBD1. This receptor was obtained from a woman aged 40-70 years with stage I lung adenocarcinoma. The input for sequencing was peripheral blood, taken before any cancer treatment. The CDR3 nucleotides are TGTGCCAGTAGTAAAGACAGGGGAGGTTGGGGTCAGCCCCAGCATTTT. Its translation: CASSKDRGGWGQPQHF.